Each of the 8 T cell receptor beta chains below was sequenced from the same sample in a study of read filtering for tumor transcriptome and immune sequencing. The library was built from 400 ng RNA with molecular barcoded adaptors for alpha/delta and beta/gamma chains. Each CDR3 protein is one row after TCRdb ran MiXCR on the reads. In the table there are fewer than 90,000 distinct CDR3 sequences, about 12% of which are singletons. The sequenced sample consisted of a population of CD138-negative cells sorted from bone marrow. The source is a donor aged 40 or over with multiple myeloma.

This clonotype was picked up a small number of times. This clone may be a read error of a much larger clone one base away. The V gene is TRBV29-1, the J gene TRBJ2-1; D gene unclear. The DNA end is a closer match to TRBJ2-7, so the J assignment may be wrong. Germline loops: CDR1 SQVTM, CDR2 ANQGSEA. The CDR3 loop spans 12 amino acids. CDR3 in DNA: TGCAGCGTACGGAGCTCCTACAATGAGCAGTACTTC. Its translation is CSVRSSYNEQYF.

The rearrangement links TRBV11-1 to TRBJ2-1; 10 bases match TRBD1. The CDR3 is made up of 15 amino acids. In germline, CDR1 is SGHAT, CDR2 FQDESV (reference sequence). After removal of 4 bases from V and 10 bases from J, the junction contained 10 bases not matched to a gene. CDR3 region: CASSYSGQGVWEQFF. The CDR3 DNA is TGTGCCAGCAGCTACAGCGGACAGGGGGTTTGGGAGCAGTTCTTC.

The sample holds many counts of this clonotype. The chain employs TRBV28 and TRBJ1-1; 7 nucleotides match TRBD1. Germline lookup yields CDR1 MDHEN and CDR2 SYDVKM. This CDR3 comprises 16 residues. V lost 5 bases to trimming and J lost 0 bases; unmatched junction nucleotides: 9. CDR3 amino acids: CASSQPGTVMNTEAFF. The CDR3 DNA reads as TGTGCCAGCAGTCAACCCGGGACAGTCATGAACACTGAAGCTTTCTTT.

There are many counts of this clonotype. The rearrangement uses TRBV4-2 and TRBJ2-1; TRBD1 aligns across 7 bases. Per the germline V gene, CDR1 is LGHNA and CDR2 is YNFKEQ. The CDR3 spans 14 residues. V lost 4 bases to trimming and J lost 7 bases; unmatched junction nucleotides: 7. This CDR3 reads CASSPIQGTNEQFF. The DNA of the CDR3 is TGTGCCAGCAGCCCCATACAGGGGACGAATGAGCAGTTCTTC.

The sample holds many counts of this clonotype. The CDR3 loop is CASSEGTSGGRETQYF. The CDR3 DNA follows: TGTGCCAGCAGCGAAGGGACTAGCGGGGGCCGAGAGACCCAGTACTTC. The V gene is TRBV9, the J gene TRBJ2-5, with 14 bases aligning to TRBD2. The CDR3 runs to 16 residues. Germline loops: CDR1 SGDLS, CDR2 YYNGEE. Trimming cost V 3 bases and J 4 bases; bases outside gene matches: 5.

The rearrangement joins TRBV10-3 to TRBJ1-5; TRBD1 aligns across 8 bases. This CDR3 has 15 residues. Germline V gene sequence: CDR1 ENHRY, CDR2 SYGVKD. J gave up 5 bases and V 3 bases, and 6 bases lay outside the gene matches. The CDR3 sequence: CAISDDRGGDQPQHF. Written as DNA, the CDR3 is TGTGCCATCAGTGACGACAGGGGTGGCGATCAGCCCCAGCATTTT.

This clonotype was counted between two and nine times. J is TRBJ2-1 and V is TRBV7-3; 8 nucleotides line up with TRBD2. V gave up 6 bases and J gave up 5 bases; unmatched junction bases: 6. The CDR3 sequence is 14 residues long. Germline V gives CDR1 SGHTA, CDR2 FQGTGA. Here the CDR3 reads CASSSGIPNNEQFF. The DNA of the CDR3 is TGTGCCAGCAGTAGCGGGATCCCCAACAATGAGCAGTTCTTC.

Many counts were recorded for this clonotype. The chain links TRBV12-3 or TRBV12-4 to TRBJ2-6; no firm D call. This CDR3 has 15 residues. Trimming removed 3 bases from V and 2 bases from J, with 8 bases in between. CDR3 sequence (DNA): TGTGCCAGCAGTTTTTATACTCCTGGGGCCAACGTCCTGACTTTC. It yields the protein CASSFYTPGANVLTF.